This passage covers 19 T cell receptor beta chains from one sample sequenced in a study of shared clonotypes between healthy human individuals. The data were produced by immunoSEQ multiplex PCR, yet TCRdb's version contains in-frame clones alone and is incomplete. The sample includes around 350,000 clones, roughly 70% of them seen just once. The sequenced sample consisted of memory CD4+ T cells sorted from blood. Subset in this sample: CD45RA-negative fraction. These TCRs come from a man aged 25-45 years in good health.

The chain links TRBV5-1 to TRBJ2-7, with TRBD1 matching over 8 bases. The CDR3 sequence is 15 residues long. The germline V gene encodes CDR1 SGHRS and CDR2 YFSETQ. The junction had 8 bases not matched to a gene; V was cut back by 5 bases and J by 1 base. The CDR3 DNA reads TGCGCCAGCAGGGTTGCAGGGGGCGGTTCCTACGAGCAGTACTTC. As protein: CASRVAGGGSYEQYF.

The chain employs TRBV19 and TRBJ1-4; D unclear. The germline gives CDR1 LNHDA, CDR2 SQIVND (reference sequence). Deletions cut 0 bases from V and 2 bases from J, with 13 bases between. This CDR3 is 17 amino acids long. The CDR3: CASSIDGPASTNEKLFF. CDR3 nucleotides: TGTGCCAGTAGTATAGATGGACCAGCGTCCACTAATGAAAAACTGTTTTTT.

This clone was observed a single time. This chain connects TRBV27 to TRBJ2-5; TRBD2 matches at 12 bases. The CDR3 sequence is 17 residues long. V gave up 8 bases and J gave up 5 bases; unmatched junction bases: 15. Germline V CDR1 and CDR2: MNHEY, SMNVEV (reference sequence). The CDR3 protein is CASGPGGLAGLPETQYF. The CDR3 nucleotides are TGTGCCAGCGGACCCGGGGGACTAGCGGGTCTGCCTGAGACCCAGTACTTC.

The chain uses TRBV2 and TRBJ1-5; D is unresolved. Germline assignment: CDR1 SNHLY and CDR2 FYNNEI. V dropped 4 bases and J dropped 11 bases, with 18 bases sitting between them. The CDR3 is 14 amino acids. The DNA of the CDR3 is TGTGCCAGCAGTGGCTACACCCGCGAATTGGCCCAGCATTTT. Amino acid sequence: CASSGYTRELAQHF.

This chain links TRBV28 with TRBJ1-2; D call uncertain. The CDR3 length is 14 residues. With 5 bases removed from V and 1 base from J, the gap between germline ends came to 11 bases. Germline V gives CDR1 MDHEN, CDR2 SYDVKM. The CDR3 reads CASSPGGSNYGYTF. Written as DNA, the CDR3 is TGTGCCAGCAGTCCGGGAGGGAGTAACTATGGCTACACCTTC.

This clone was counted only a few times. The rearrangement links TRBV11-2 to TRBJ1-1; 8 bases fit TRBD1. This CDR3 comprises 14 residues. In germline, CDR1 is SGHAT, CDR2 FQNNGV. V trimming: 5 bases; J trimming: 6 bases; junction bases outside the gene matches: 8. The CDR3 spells CASSTIRTGPEAFF. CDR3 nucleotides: TGTGCCAGCAGCACAATCCGGACAGGGCCTGAAGCTTTCTTT.

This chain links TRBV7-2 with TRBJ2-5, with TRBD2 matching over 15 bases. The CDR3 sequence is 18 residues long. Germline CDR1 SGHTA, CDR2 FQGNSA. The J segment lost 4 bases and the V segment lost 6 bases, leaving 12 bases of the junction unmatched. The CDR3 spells CASRKRGLAGGGGETQYF. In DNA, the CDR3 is TGTGCCAGCAGAAAGAGGGGACTAGCGGGAGGAGGCGGAGAGACCCAGTACTTC.

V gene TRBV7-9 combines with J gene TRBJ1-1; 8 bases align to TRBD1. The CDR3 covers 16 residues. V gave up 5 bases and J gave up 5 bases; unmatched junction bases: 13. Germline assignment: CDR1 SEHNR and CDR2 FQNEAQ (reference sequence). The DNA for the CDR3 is TGTGCCAGCAGCCAGGAAGGGACAGGTTGTGGGACTGAAGCTTTCTTT. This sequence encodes CASSQEGTGCGTEAFF.

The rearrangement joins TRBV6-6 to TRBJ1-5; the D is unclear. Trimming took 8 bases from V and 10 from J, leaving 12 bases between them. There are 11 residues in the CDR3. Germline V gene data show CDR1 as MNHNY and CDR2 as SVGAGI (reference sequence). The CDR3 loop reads CASRSEGPQHF. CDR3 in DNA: TGTGCCAGCCGCTCGGAGGGTCCCCAGCATTTT.

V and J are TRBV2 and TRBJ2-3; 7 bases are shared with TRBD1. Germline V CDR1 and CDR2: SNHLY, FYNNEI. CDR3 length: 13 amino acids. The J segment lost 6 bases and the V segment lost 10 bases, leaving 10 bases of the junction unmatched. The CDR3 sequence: CATHPGGADTQYF. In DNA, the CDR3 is TGTGCCACACATCCAGGGGGTGCGGATACGCAGTATTTT.

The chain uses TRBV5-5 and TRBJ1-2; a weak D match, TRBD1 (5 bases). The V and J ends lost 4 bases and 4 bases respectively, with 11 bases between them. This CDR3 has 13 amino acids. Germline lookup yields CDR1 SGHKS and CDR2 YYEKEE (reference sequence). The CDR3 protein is CASSRDGRYGYTF. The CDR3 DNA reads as TGTGCCAGCAGCCGGGACGGCCGCTATGGCTACACCTTC.

Here the CDR3 reads CAWSNRVGAEKLFF. Here the CDR3 DNA reads TGTGCCTGGAGTAACCGGGTTGGGGCTGAAAAACTGTTTTTT. This sequence joins TRBV30 and TRBJ1-4, with D maybe TRBD1 (5 bases). Germline V gene lookup returns CDR1 GTSNPN and CDR2 SVGIG (reference sequence). The V and J ends lost 2 bases and 7 bases respectively, with 14 bases between them. The CDR3 has 14 amino acids.

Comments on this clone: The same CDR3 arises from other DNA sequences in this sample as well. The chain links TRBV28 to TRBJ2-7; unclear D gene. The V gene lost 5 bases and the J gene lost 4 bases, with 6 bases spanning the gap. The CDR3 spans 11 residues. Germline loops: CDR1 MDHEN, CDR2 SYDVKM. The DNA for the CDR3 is TGTGCCAGCAGTCTGTATTACGAGCAGTACTTC. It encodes CASSLYYEQYF.

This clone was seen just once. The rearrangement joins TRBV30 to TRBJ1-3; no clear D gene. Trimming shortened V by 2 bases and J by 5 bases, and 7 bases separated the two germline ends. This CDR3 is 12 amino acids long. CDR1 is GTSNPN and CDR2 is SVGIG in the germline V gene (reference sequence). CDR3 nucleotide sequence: TGTGCCTGGAGTCAGGAGAGAAACACCATATATTTT. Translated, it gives CAWSQERNTIYF.

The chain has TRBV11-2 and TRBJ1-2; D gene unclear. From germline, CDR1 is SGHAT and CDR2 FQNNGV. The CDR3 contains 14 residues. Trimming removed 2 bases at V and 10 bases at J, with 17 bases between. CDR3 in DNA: TGTGCCAGCAGCTTATTGATGGCCCTGTCTGACTACACCTTC. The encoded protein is CASSLLMALSDYTF.

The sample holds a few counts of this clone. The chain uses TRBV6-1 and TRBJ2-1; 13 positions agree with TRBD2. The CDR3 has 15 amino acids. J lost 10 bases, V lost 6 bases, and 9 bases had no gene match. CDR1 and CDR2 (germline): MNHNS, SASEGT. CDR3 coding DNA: TGTGCCAGCAGGACCGGGACTAGCGGGACTTTGGAGCAGTTCTTC. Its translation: CASRTGTSGTLEQFF.

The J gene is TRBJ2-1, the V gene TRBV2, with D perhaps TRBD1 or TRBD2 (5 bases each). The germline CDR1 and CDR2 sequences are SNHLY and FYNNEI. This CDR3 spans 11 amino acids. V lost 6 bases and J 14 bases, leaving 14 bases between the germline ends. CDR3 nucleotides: TGTGCCAGCAGGAGGTTTCAGGGAGAGTTCTTC. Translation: CASRRFQGEFF.

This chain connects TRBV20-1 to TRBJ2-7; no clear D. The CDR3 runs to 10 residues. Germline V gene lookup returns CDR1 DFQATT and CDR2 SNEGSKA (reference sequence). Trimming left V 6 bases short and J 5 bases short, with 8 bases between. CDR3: CSAPGDEQYF. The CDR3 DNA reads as TGCAGTGCCCCCGGCGACGAGCAGTACTTC.

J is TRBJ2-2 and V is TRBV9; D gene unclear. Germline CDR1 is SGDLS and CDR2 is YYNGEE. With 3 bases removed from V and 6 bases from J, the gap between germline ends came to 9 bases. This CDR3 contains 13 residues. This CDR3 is CASSGPRAGELFF. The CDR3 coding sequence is TGTGCCAGCAGCGGGCCCCGGGCCGGGGAGCTGTTTTTT.